The text below deals with one T cell receptor beta chain. TCRdb re-called the reads through MiXCR, storing one row per CDR3 protein. The sample holds fewer than 550,000 distinct CDR3 sequences; approximately 17% are singletons and the top ten take approximately 24%. The CDR3 runs 16 residues. V was pared by 5 bases and J by 4 bases, with 12 bases of the junction left unmatched. The V gene's germline CDR1 is SEHNR and CDR2 FQNEAQ (reference sequence). The data stem from a study of T cell repertoires in cytomegalovirus infection. Sequenced: CD8+ T cells from PBMCs. The rearrangement uses TRBV7-9 and TRBJ2-7, with 9 bases lining up with TRBD1. The receptor was derived from a human donor in good health (CMV status not recorded). Some clones in this sample may be carry-over from other donors' samples. The CDR3 spells CASSPKGQGLGYEQYF. In nucleotides, the CDR3 is TGTGCCAGCAGCCCGAAGGGACAGGGCCTTGGATACGAGCAGTACTTC.